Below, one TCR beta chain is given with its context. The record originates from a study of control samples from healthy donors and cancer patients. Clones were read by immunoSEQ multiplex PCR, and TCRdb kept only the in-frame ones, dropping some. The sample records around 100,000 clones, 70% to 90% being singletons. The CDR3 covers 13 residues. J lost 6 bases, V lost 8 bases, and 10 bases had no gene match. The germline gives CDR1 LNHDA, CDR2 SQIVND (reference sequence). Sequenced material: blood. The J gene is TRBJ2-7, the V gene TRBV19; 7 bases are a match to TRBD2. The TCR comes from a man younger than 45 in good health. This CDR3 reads CASRAGTLGEQYF. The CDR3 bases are TGTGCCAGTCGAGCGGGAACCCTTGGCGAGCAGTACTTC.